What follows are 18 T cell receptor beta chains derived from one specimen sequenced in a study of human T cells and chemical hapten exposure. TCRdb analysed the 5' RACE reads with MiXCR anew, one entry per CDR3 protein. The data show about 81,000 distinct CDR3 sequences, under 10% seen once. Sequencing started from total RNA isolated from unfractionated whole blood. The receptors were gathered from a male donor in good health.

This clonotype occurred many times. V gene TRBV6-1 combines with J gene TRBJ2-5; tentatively, D is TRBD2 (5 bases). Germline assignment: CDR1 MNHNS and CDR2 SASEGT. The CDR3 consists of 13 residues. Trimming cost V 4 bases and J 5 bases, with 11 bases left between them. The chain's CDR3 is CASSGAGWETQYF. DNA for the CDR3: TGTGCCAGCAGTGGTGCGGGCTGGGAGACCCAGTACTTC.

The chain carries TRBV29-1 and TRBJ1-1; TRBD1 might be the D (5 bases). V lost 8 bases, J lost 5 bases, and 18 bases lay in between. The CDR3 has 13 amino acids. Germline CDR1 SQVTM, CDR2 ANQGSEA. In DNA form, the CDR3 reads TGCAGCTCCGCGGGGCGGCTGGAAACTGAAGCTTTCTTT. Protein product: CSSAGRLETEAFF.

The chain couples TRBV5-1 to TRBJ2-1; 13 bases align to TRBD2. J lost 4 bases, V lost 0 bases, and 19 bases had no gene match. Germline values: CDR1 SGHRS, CDR2 YFSETQ. This CDR3 has 22 residues. The CDR3 region is CASSLAFAGGLAGSLGYNEQFF. CDR3 in DNA: TGCGCCAGCAGCTTGGCCTTCGCCGGGGGACTAGCGGGATCGCTGGGGTACAATGAGCAGTTCTTC. Drawing the rest from reference TRBV5-1 and TRBJ2-1, the complete variable domain is KAGVTQTPRYLIKTRGQQVTLSCSPISGHRSVSWYQQTPGQGLQFLFEYFSETQRNKGNFPGRFSGRQFSNSRSEMNVSTLELGDSALYLCASSLAFAGGLAGSLGYNEQFFGPGTRLTVL.

As regards this clonotype: This may arise from a read error, as a much more abundant clone is one base away. The chain joins TRBV7-9 to TRBJ2-3, with no clear D. TRBJ1-5 explains the end of the DNA better; the J call may be wrong. CDR3 length equals 18 residues. The germline V gene encodes CDR1 SEHNR and CDR2 FQNEAQ (reference sequence). The CDR3 here is CASSLDVEREELEDTQHF. The CDR3 nucleotides are TGTGCCAGCAGCTTAGATGTGGAGCGGGAGGAGTTGGAGGATACGCAGCATTTT.

This sequence joins TRBV27 and TRBJ1-1; D may be TRBD1 (6 bases). The length of the CDR3 is 16 residues. Trimming cost V 6 bases and J 4 bases, with 21 bases left between them. Germline V lookup: CDR1 MNHEY, CDR2 SMNVEV (reference sequence). In nucleotides, the CDR3 is TGTGCCAGCAGGGCCGGCTTGAGGGGGTCGGGCACTGAAGCTTTCTTT. Protein product: CASRAGLRGSGTEAFF.

This chain links TRBV7-2 with TRBJ2-1; the D is unclear. Germline-derived CDR1 and CDR2 are SGHTA and FQGNSA. Trimming shortened V by 0 bases and J by 9 bases, and 3 bases separated the two germline ends. This CDR3 has 11 residues. The CDR3 loop reads CASSLAVEQFF. CDR3 DNA: TGTGCCAGCAGCTTAGCAGTTGAGCAGTTCTTC.

Many counts were recorded for this clonotype. In DNA, the CDR3 is TGTGCCAGCAGCCCGCGGAGAGGTGGGGCCAACGTCCTGACTTTC. It translates to CASSPRRGGANVLTF. The rearrangement joins TRBV12-3 or TRBV12-4 to TRBJ2-6; D uncertain. The CDR3 consists of 15 residues. V dropped 6 bases and J dropped 3 bases, with 12 bases sitting between them.

This clonotype was recorded at least ten times. This chain links TRBV7-7 with TRBJ2-1, with 8 bases fitting TRBD1. V trimming: 4 bases; J trimming: 0 bases; junction bases outside the gene matches: 5. The CDR3 spans 16 residues. The germline CDR1 and CDR2 sequences are SSHAT and FNYEAQ (reference sequence). The CDR3 DNA follows: TGTGCCAGCAGCTCAATGCAGGGGGCCTCCTACAATGAGCAGTTCTTC. Its protein is CASSSMQGASYNEQFF.

The chain couples TRBV5-1 to TRBJ2-1; 14 bases line up with TRBD2. V lost 4 bases to trimming and J lost 9 bases; unmatched junction nucleotides: 6. This CDR3 spans 15 amino acids. The germline V gene has CDR1 SGHRS and CDR2 YFSETQ. CDR3 in DNA: TGCGCCAGCAGCGCGGGACTAGCGGGAGTGGGTGAGCAGTTCTTC. Translated, it gives CASSAGLAGVGEQFF.

This clonotype was detected a few times. This sequence joins TRBV7-9 and TRBJ2-7; TRBD2 agrees at 11 bases. V lost 2 bases, J lost 6 bases, and 6 bases stayed unmatched. Germline V gene sequence: CDR1 SEHNR, CDR2 FQNEAQ (reference sequence). The CDR3 totals 15 residues. The CDR3 sequence is CASSLSTSGSPEQYF. The CDR3, as DNA: TGTGCCAGCAGCTTATCCACTAGCGGGAGTCCCGAGCAGTACTTC.

This clonotype was picked up many times. This sequence joins TRBV29-1 and TRBJ2-1, with 11 bases matching TRBD2. The CDR3 spans 14 residues. The ends lost 3 bases at V and 6 bases at J; junction bases unmatched: 4. Germline V gene data show CDR1 as SQVTM and CDR2 as ANQGSEA. The CDR3 coding sequence is TGCAGCGTTGAGGCTACTAGCGGGGGCAATGAGCAGTTCTTC. It codes for CSVEATSGGNEQFF.

The rearrangement links TRBV6-2 or TRBV6-3 to TRBJ2-1, with 7 bases that match TRBD2. This CDR3 spans 16 amino acids. In germline, CDR1 is MNHEY, CDR2 SVGEGT. The V segment lost 6 bases and the J segment 0 bases; nucleotides outside the gene matches: 8. The CDR3 spells CASRAWGGSSYNEQFF. DNA for the CDR3: TGTGCCAGCAGGGCCTGGGGGGGGAGCTCCTACAATGAGCAGTTCTTC.

This clonotype was counted ten times or more. The chain links TRBV4-1 to TRBJ1-1; weak D call: TRBD1 (6 bases). Trimming shortened V by 0 bases and J by 3 bases, and 8 bases separated the two germline ends. CDR1 is MGHRA, CDR2 YSYEKL, per germline. The CDR3 length is 14 residues. The CDR3 protein is CASSQERGYTEAFF. For the CDR3, the DNA is TGCGCCAGCAGCCAAGAAAGGGGGTACACTGAAGCTTTCTTT.

V is TRBV12-3 or TRBV12-4 and J is TRBJ1-2; 8 bases are a match to TRBD1. V trimming: 5 bases; J trimming: 6 bases; junction bases outside the gene matches: 8. This CDR3 spans 14 amino acids. As DNA, the CDR3 is TGTGCCAGCAGTCCCAGCAGGGGGCTTGATGGCTACACCTTC. It is translated as CASSPSRGLDGYTF.

The chain couples TRBV12-5 to TRBJ2-7; D unresolved. CDR3 size: 14 residues. The V gene lost 2 bases and the J gene lost 2 bases, with 10 bases spanning the gap. Per germline, CDR1 LGHNT and CDR2 FRNRAP. The CDR3 DNA follows: TGTGCTAGTGGTTTGCCAGGACGGGCCTACGAGCAGTACTTC. Translating gives CASGLPGRAYEQYF.

This clonotype was recorded many times. This rearrangement joins TRBV7-2 to TRBJ2-3; D not certain. V lost 6 bases, J lost 6 bases, and 7 bases lay in between. Germline V CDR1 and CDR2: SGHTA, FQGNSA. This CDR3 is built from 11 residues. In DNA, the CDR3 is TGTGCCAGCAGACTCACGGATACGCAGTATTTT. Amino acids: CASRLTDTQYF.

This clonotype came up a few times. The chain links TRBV11-2 to TRBJ2-7; 8 bases are shared with TRBD2. V gave up 0 bases and J gave up 1 base; unmatched junction bases: 2. The CDR3 sequence is 15 residues long. The germline gives CDR1 SGHAT, CDR2 FQNNGV. The CDR3 reads CASSLELAGSYEQYF. The CDR3 nucleotides read TGTGCCAGCAGCTTAGAGCTAGCGGGTTCCTACGAGCAGTACTTC.

The V gene is TRBV18, the J gene TRBJ2-7; D uncertain. CDR1 is KGHSH and CDR2 is LQKENI in the germline V gene. V was shortened by 3 bases and J by 1 base, with 7 bases between the two germline ends. The CDR3 covers 13 residues. Here the CDR3 DNA reads TGTGCCAGCTCACCGGTTGGGTCCTACGAGCAGTACTTC. Amino acid sequence: CASSPVGSYEQYF. Full variable domain (outside the CDR3, taken from reference TRBV18 and TRBJ2-7): NAGVMQNPRHLVRRRGQEARLRCSPMKGHSHVYWYRQLPEEGLKFMVYLQKENIIDESGMPKERFSAEFPKEGPSILRIQQVVRGDSAAYFCASSPVGSYEQYFGPGTRLTVT.